The source of this T cell receptor (beta chain) is a study of T-cell memory formation after mild COVID-19. The junction had 9 bases not matched to a gene; V was cut back by 3 bases and J by 8 bases. This CDR3 has 15 residues. Germline V gene lookup returns CDR1 SGHTA and CDR2 FQGNSA. Study-level results: CD8+ contracting clones occupied EMRA, while CD4+ ones occupied mainly CM and EM.

Worth noting for this clonotype: Antigen: not known.

MiXCR was run by TCRdb on the 5' RACE reads, yielding one entry per CDR3 protein. This table holds about 350,000 distinct CDR3 sequences, 14% found once. The V call is TRBV7-2, the J call TRBJ2-1; 8 bases agree with TRBD2. Sample: PBMCs or a T cell subset sorted from them (not recorded which). The clonotype comes from a young man who had mild COVID-19 (a few samples of this study predate the infection). Cell type and time point are not known. The CDR3 sequence: CASSFPGLGRHEQFF. In DNA form, the CDR3 reads TGTGCCAGCAGCTTCCCGGGACTAGGAAGACATGAGCAGTTCTTC.